This entry lists 29 T cell receptor beta chains sequenced from one sample in a study of patients and donors after allogeneic stem cell transplantation. TCRdb re-called the RT-PCR reads with MiXCR, one entry per CDR3 protein. The table records about 410,000 distinct CDR3 sequences, 16% of them present only once. The sequencing sample was made of blood, either unsorted or a sorted T cell fraction (not recorded which). The receptors stem from a human donor who was either an allogeneic HSCT recipient or a stem cell or donor lymphocyte infusion donor (not recorded which). It is not recorded whose cells these are; they may come from a transplant donor.

This clonotype was recorded at least ten times. The chain carries TRBV7-8 and TRBJ2-7; D may be TRBD2 (7 bases). The germline gives CDR1 SGHVS, CDR2 FQNEAQ. V was trimmed by 3 bases and J by 5 bases, leaving 23 bases between them. This CDR3 comprises 17 residues. CDR3 in amino acids: CASSFRGGGNMYDEQYF. CDR3 in DNA: TGTGCCAGCAGCTTTAGAGGGGGGGGGAACATGTACGACGAGCAGTACTTC.

A few counts support this clonotype. The chain recombines TRBV7-8 with TRBJ2-1; no definite D call. The CDR3 contains 12 residues. Germline CDR1 reads SGHVS; CDR2 reads FQNEAQ. V was trimmed by 1 base and J by 15 bases, leaving 13 bases between them. This CDR3 reads CASSLVPSGRFF. DNA of the CDR3: TGTGCCAGCAGCTTAGTACCCTCAGGACGGTTCTTC.

This clonotype was recorded a few times. The chain links TRBV4-1 to TRBJ2-7; no firm D call. CDR1 MGHRA and CDR2 YSYEKL come from the germline V gene. V gave up 5 bases and J gave up 3 bases, with 11 bases separating them. The CDR3 consists of 13 residues. The CDR3 DNA reads TGCGCCAGCAGCATCCAAACGAGCTACGAGCAGTACTTC. Its translation is CASSIQTSYEQYF.

This clonotype appeared a few times. The V and J genes are TRBV4-3 and TRBJ2-3; 7 bases line up with TRBD2. The CDR3 has 14 amino acids. The V gene end was trimmed by 8 bases and the J gene end by 6 bases; junction bases not matched to a gene: 11. Germline CDR1 is LGHNA and CDR2 is YSLEER. The CDR3 DNA reads TGCGCCAGCGCCTTAGTAGTGGGGGGGGATACGCAGTATTTT. Translating it yields CASALVVGGDTQYF.

This clonotype was recorded many times. The chain couples TRBV15 to TRBJ2-1; either TRBD1 or TRBD2 may fit D (5 bases each). V was cut by 0 bases and J by 0 bases, with 15 bases left in between. This CDR3 spans 18 amino acids. CDR1 and CDR2 from the germline V gene are LNHNV and YYDKDF (reference sequence). The CDR3 reads CATSREKGRSSSYNEQFF. CDR3 coding DNA: TGTGCCACCAGCAGAGAAAAGGGACGTTCAAGCTCCTACAATGAGCAGTTCTTC. Together with reference TRBV15 and TRBJ2-1, the CDR3 gives the full variable domain: DAMVIQNPRYQVTQFGKPVTLSCSQTLNHNVMYWYQQKSSQAPKLLFHYYDKDFNNEADTPDNFQSRRPNTSFCFLDIRSPGLGDTAMYLCATSREKGRSSSYNEQFFGPGTRLTVL.

This rearrangement joins TRBV12-3 or TRBV12-4 to TRBJ2-2, with 8 nucleotides matching TRBD1. There are 15 residues in the CDR3. The trim removed 5 bases at V and 1 base at J, leaving 3 bases unmatched. The CDR3, as DNA: TGTGCCAGCAGTCCCAGGGGGCTGAACACCGGGGAGCTGTTTTTT. Encoded protein: CASSPRGLNTGELFF.

This rearrangement joins TRBV6-5 to TRBJ2-7; D is uncertain. Germline-derived CDR1 and CDR2 are MNHEY and SVGAGI. V was shortened by 0 bases and J by 2 bases, with 14 bases between the two germline ends. This CDR3 is 16 amino acids long. The CDR3 region has the DNA TGTGCCAGCAGTTACTCGGCCGGATTCAACCCCTACGAGCAGTACTTC. Its protein product is CASSYSAGFNPYEQYF.

This clonotype was counted between two and nine times. This chain links TRBV11-2 with TRBJ2-1; the D call may be TRBD1 or TRBD2 (6 bases each). Looked up from germline, CDR1 is SGHAT and CDR2 is FQNNGV. The CDR3 covers 14 residues. Between the trimmed V and J ends, which lost 6 bases and 7 bases, there was a span of 16 bases. The CDR3: CASSSVGGPNEQFF. The CDR3 nucleotides are TGTGCCAGCAGTTCCGTTGGGGGGCCAAATGAGCAGTTCTTC. Variable domain in full (rest from reference TRBV11-2 and TRBJ2-1): EAGVAQSPRYKIIEKRQSVAFWCNPISGHATLYWYQQILGQGPKLLIQFQNNGVVDDSQLPKDRFSAERLKGVDSTLKIQPAKLEDSAVYLCASSSVGGPNEQFFGPGTRLTVL.

CDR3 sequence: CASSLSPGSTEAFF. CDR3 coding DNA: TGTGCCAGCAGCTTGTCCCCGGGTAGCACTGAAGCTTTCTTT. This chain uses TRBV5-5 with TRBJ1-1; D is unclear. CDR1 and CDR2 (germline): SGHKS, YYEKEE (reference sequence). The ends were cut back, 1 base at V and 4 bases at J, with 11 bases in the middle. This CDR3 has 14 amino acids.

The chain employs TRBV25-1 and TRBJ2-5, with D tentatively TRBD2 (6 bases). This CDR3 is 17 amino acids long. With 10 bases removed from V and 2 bases from J, the gap between germline ends came to 26 bases. Germline V gives CDR1 MGHDK, CDR2 SYGVNS. The CDR3 protein is CATEEGGRSGGQETQYF. In DNA form, the CDR3 reads TGTGCCACCGAGGAAGGAGGACGTAGCGGAGGACAAGAGACCCAGTACTTC.

The sample holds a few counts of this clonotype. This chain joins TRBV2 and TRBJ1-2; D remains unclear. The CDR3 spans 14 residues. The V gene lost 4 bases and the J gene lost 3 bases, with 12 bases spanning the gap. From germline, CDR1 is SNHLY and CDR2 FYNNEI. The CDR3 DNA sequence: TGTGCCAGCAGTGGCAGTAGCGGTTACTATGGCTACACCTTC. It yields the protein CASSGSSGYYGYTF.

This clonotype was picked up many times. An end of the junction differs from the germline gene, which may be a read error. CDR3 in DNA: TGTGCCAGCAGCTTAGGGGGCGGCGAGCAGTACTTC. Its protein is CASSLGGGEQYF. The rearrangement links TRBV12-3 or TRBV12-4 to TRBJ2-7; the match to TRBD1 covers 7 bases. The CDR3 loop spans 12 amino acids.

The V call is TRBV13, the J call TRBJ1-6, with 11 bases that match TRBD1. The CDR3 covers 19 residues. V lost 5 bases, J lost 0 bases, and 9 bases stayed unmatched. The germline V gene has CDR1 PRHDT and CDR2 FYEKMQ (reference sequence). The CDR3 reads CASSRGGTGGSSYNSPLHF. The CDR3 DNA reads TGTGCCAGCAGCCGCGGAGGGACAGGGGGAAGCTCCTATAATTCACCCCTCCACTTT.

V is TRBV7-2 and J is TRBJ2-3; TRBD2 aligns across 10 bases. This CDR3 contains 14 residues. From germline, CDR1 is SGHTA and CDR2 FQGNSA. J lost 7 bases, V lost 5 bases, and 6 bases had no gene match. The CDR3 loop reads CASSRTSGVNTQYF. The DNA for the CDR3 is TGTGCCAGCAGCCGTACTAGCGGGGTAAATACGCAGTATTTT.

This clonotype was seen a handful of times. The chain uses TRBV27 and TRBJ2-1, with unresolved D. The V and J ends lost 6 bases and 4 bases respectively, with 10 bases between them. The CDR3 extends over 13 amino acids. Germline lookup yields CDR1 MNHEY and CDR2 SMNVEV (reference sequence). The DNA for the CDR3 is TGTGCCAGCAGAGGACCCGTATACAATGAGCAGTTCTTC. It specifies CASRGPVYNEQFF.

The rearrangement joins TRBV7-9 to TRBJ1-1; unclear D gene. Deletions cut 1 base from V and 12 bases from J, with 15 bases between. Germline V lookup: CDR1 SEHNR, CDR2 FQNEAQ (reference sequence). The CDR3 has 13 residues. The CDR3, as DNA: TGTGCCAGCAGCTTAGAGAGACTCACCGATACTTTCTTT. Translation gives CASSLERLTDTFF.

The chain couples TRBV27 to TRBJ2-2, with D perhaps TRBD1 or TRBD2 (6 bases each). V gave up 2 bases and J gave up 3 bases, with 19 bases separating them. The CDR3 spans 18 residues. CDR1 is MNHEY and CDR2 is SMNVEV in the germline V gene (reference sequence). The CDR3 sequence is CASSLRQVWGDDTGELFF. Here the CDR3 DNA reads TGTGCCAGCAGTTTAAGACAGGTTTGGGGGGATGACACCGGGGAGCTGTTTTTT.

The chain employs TRBV19 and TRBJ2-1, with D uncertain. The V and J ends lost 3 bases and 0 bases respectively, with 9 bases between them. The CDR3 is made up of 15 amino acids. CDR1 LNHDA and CDR2 SQIVND come from the germline V gene (reference sequence). As DNA, the CDR3 is TGTGCCAGTAGTATTATGGAGATCTCCTACAATGAGCAGTTCTTC. The encoded protein is CASSIMEISYNEQFF.

The chain has TRBV6-2 or TRBV6-3 and TRBJ2-7; 9 positions agree with TRBD1. Trimming cost V 2 bases and J 4 bases; bases outside gene matches: 6. Looked up from germline, CDR1 is MNHEY and CDR2 is SVGEGT. CDR3 length equals 15 residues. The CDR3 sequence is CASSYPGTGKYEQYF. DNA for the CDR3: TGTGCCAGCAGTTACCCCGGGACAGGGAAGTACGAGCAGTACTTC.

This clonotype was detected a few times. The chain recombines TRBV20-1 with TRBJ1-2, with 7 bases that match TRBD1. Germline-derived CDR1 and CDR2 are DFQATT and SNEGSKA (reference sequence). J lost 4 bases, V lost 3 bases, and 5 bases had no gene match. The CDR3 spans 13 residues. The CDR3 is CSASTDRPYGYTF. CDR3 nucleotide sequence: TGCAGTGCTAGTACGGACAGGCCCTATGGCTACACCTTC.

J is TRBJ2-1 and V is TRBV25-1, with TRBD2 matching 7 bases. V lost 3 bases and J lost 4; bases outside the gene matches: 3. Germline V CDR1 and CDR2: MGHDK, SYGVNS. This CDR3 has 14 amino acids. Here the CDR3 reads CASSEASGYNEQFF. CDR3 sequence (DNA): TGTGCCAGCAGTGAGGCTAGCGGTTACAATGAGCAGTTCTTC.

The chain is built from TRBV12-3 or TRBV12-4 and TRBJ2-5, with 11 bases identical to TRBD1. This CDR3 spans 17 amino acids. V gave up 0 bases and J gave up 6 bases; unmatched junction bases: 9. CDR3 nucleotide sequence: TGTGCCAGCAGTTTAGCGAGGACAGGGGGCGTAAGAAAGACCCAGTACTTC. This gives the protein CASSLARTGGVRKTQYF.

The chain couples TRBV29-1 to TRBJ1-1; 7 bases are a match to TRBD1. CDR1 SQVTM and CDR2 ANQGSEA come from the germline V gene. Trimming cost V 8 bases and J 1 base; bases outside gene matches: 4. The CDR3 loop spans 12 amino acids. The chain's CDR3 is CSTRTGNTEAFF. CDR3 in DNA: TGCAGCACCAGGACAGGGAACACTGAAGCTTTCTTT.

The DNA for the CDR3 is TGTGCCAGCTCACCACCCCCGGGAGAGACCCAGTACTTC. It is translated as CASSPPPGETQYF. The rearrangement links TRBV18 to TRBJ2-5, with unresolved D. Germline V gene data show CDR1 as KGHSH and CDR2 as LQKENI. CDR3 length equals 13 residues. V dropped 0 bases and J dropped 4 bases, with 6 bases sitting between them.

The gene calls are TRBV30 and TRBJ1-2; no definite D call. Trimming removed 4 bases from V and 5 bases from J, with 11 bases in between. This CDR3 is built from 12 residues. CDR1 is GTSNPN, CDR2 SVGIG, per germline (reference sequence). For the CDR3, the DNA is TGTGCCTGGACCCCTGGCCCGTATGGCTACACCTTC. This translates into CAWTPGPYGYTF.

The genes are TRBV30 and TRBJ1-5, with a tentative D call TRBD1 (5 bases). Looked up from germline, CDR1 is GTSNPN and CDR2 is SVGIG (reference sequence). This CDR3 contains 14 residues. V was trimmed by 3 bases and J by 0 bases, leaving 9 bases between them. The CDR3 loop is CAWRSGLSNQPQHF. The CDR3, as DNA: TGTGCCTGGAGATCGGGGCTTAGCAATCAGCCCCAGCATTTT. Full variable domain (missing parts from reference TRBV30 and TRBJ1-5): SQTIHQWPATLVQPVGSPLSLECTVEGTSNPNLYWYRQAAGRGLQLLFYSVGIGQISSEVPQNLSASRPQDRQFILSSKKLLLSDSGFYLCAWRSGLSNQPQHFGDGTRLSIL.

The sample holds a few counts of this clonotype. The chain is built from TRBV4-3 and TRBJ2-6; the D is unclear. Between the trimmed V and J ends, which lost 0 bases and 0 bases, there was a span of 3 bases. The CDR3 is 15 residues long. Germline loops: CDR1 LGHNA, CDR2 YSLEER. Written as DNA, the CDR3 is TGCGCCAGCAGCCAAGAAGTCTCTGGGGCCAACGTCCTGACTTTC. Residues: CASSQEVSGANVLTF.

This clonotype was detected only a few times. The CDR3 here is CASSQDPQWGTQYF. Here the CDR3 DNA reads TGTGCCAGCAGTCAAGACCCCCAATGGGGTACGCAGTATTTT. The gene calls are TRBV6-1 and TRBJ2-3; D remains unclear. This CDR3 spans 14 amino acids. Germline V CDR1 and CDR2: MNHNS, SASEGT. The V and J ends lost 5 bases and 8 bases respectively, with 17 bases between them.

This clonotype was found a few times. The chain joins TRBV7-9 to TRBJ1-2, with no clear D. Germline CDR1 SEHNR, CDR2 FQNEAQ (reference sequence). V lost 0 bases and J lost 6, with 14 bases in between. The CDR3 runs 15 residues. CDR3 sequence (DNA): TGTGCCAGCAGCTTAGCGAGGTCCCCGGGAGATGGCTACACCTTC. This codes for CASSLARSPGDGYTF.